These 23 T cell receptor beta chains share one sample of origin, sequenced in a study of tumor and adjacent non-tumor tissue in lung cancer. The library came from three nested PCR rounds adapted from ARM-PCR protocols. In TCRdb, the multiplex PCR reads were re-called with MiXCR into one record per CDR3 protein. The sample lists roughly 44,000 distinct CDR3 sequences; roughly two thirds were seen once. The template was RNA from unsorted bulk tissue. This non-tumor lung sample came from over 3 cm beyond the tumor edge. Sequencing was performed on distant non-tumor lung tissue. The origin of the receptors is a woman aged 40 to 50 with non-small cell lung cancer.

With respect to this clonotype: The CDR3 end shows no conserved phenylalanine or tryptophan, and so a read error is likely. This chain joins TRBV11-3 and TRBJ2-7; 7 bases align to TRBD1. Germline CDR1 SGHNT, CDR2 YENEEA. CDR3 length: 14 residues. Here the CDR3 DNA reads TGTGTCAGCAACCCCGGACAGGATTCCTACGAGCAGTACCTC. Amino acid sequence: CVSNPGQDSYEQYL.

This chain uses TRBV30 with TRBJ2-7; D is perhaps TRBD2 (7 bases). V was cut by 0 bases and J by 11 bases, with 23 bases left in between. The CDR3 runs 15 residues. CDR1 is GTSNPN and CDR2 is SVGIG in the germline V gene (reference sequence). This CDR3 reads CAWSVGGSDGTREYF. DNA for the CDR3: TGTGCCTGGAGTGTCGGGGGGAGCGACGGGACACGGGAGTACTTC.

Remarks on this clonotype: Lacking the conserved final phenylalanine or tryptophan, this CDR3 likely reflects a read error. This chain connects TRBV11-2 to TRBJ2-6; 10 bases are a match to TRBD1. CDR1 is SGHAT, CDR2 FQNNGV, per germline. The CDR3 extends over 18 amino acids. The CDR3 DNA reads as TGTGCCAGCAGCGCAAGGACAGGGGGTTCCTCTGTGGCCAACGTCCTGACTCTC. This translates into CASSARTGGSSVANVLTL.

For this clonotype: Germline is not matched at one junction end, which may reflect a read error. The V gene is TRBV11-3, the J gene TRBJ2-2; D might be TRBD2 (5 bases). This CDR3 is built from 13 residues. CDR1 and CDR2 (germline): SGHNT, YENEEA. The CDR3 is CDSSLAGHGVLFF. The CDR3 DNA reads TGTGACAGCAGCTTAGCCGGTCACGGGGTGCTGTTTTTT.

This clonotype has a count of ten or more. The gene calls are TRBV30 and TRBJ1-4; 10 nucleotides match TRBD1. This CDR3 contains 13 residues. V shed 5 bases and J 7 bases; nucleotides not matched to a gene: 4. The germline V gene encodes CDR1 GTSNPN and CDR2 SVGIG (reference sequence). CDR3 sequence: CAWDRGQAEKLFF. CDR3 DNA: TGTGCCTGGGACAGGGGGCAGGCTGAAAAACTGTTTTTT.

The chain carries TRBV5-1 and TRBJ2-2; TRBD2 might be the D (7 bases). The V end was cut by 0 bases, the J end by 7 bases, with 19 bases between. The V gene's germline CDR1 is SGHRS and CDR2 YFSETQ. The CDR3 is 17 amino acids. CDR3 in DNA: TGCGCCAGCAGCTTGGTCGTGGCGGGGGCCGGCATCGGGGAGCTGTTTTTT. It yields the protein CASSLVVAGAGIGELFF.

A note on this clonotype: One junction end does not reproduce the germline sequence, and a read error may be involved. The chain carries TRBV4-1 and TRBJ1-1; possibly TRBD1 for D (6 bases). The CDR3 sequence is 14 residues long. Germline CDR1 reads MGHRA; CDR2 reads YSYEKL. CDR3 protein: CASSQSSRGTEAIF. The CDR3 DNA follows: TGCGCCAGCAGCCAATCAAGCAGGGGAACTGAAGCTATCTTT.

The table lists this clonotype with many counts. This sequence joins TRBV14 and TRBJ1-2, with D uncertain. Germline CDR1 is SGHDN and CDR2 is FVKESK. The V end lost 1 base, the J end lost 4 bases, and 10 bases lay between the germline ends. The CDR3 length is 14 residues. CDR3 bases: TGTGCCAGCAGCCAAGTTGGATTTAGCTATGGCTACACCTTC. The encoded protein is CASSQVGFSYGYTF.

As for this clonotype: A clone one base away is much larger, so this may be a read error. CDR3: CTSRGQGQIGGYTF. CDR3 nucleotides: TGTACCAGCAGGGGACAGGGCCAAATCGGAGGCTACACCTTC. The genes are TRBV28 and TRBJ1-2; 9 nucleotides match TRBD1. This CDR3 comprises 14 residues. Germline V gives CDR1 MDHEN, CDR2 SYDVKM.

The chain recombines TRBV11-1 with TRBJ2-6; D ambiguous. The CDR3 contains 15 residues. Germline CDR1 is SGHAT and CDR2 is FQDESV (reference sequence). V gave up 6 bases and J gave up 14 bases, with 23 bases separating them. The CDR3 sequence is CASSLGSVKVYILTF. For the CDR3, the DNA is TGTGCCAGCAGTCTAGGGTCCGTTAAGGTCTACATCCTGACTTTC.

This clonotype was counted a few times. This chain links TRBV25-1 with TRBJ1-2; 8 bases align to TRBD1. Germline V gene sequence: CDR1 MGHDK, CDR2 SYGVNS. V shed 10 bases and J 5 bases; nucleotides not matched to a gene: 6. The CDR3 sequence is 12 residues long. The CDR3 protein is CAILTGEYGYTF. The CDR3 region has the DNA TGTGCCATCTTGACAGGGGAGTATGGCTACACCTTC.

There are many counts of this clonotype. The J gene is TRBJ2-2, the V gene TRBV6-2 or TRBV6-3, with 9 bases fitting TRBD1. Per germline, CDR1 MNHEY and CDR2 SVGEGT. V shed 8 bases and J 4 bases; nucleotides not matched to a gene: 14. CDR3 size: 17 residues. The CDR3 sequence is CASRASWTGAATGELFF. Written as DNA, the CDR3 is TGTGCCAGCCGCGCCTCATGGACAGGGGCTGCCACCGGGGAGCTGTTTTTT.

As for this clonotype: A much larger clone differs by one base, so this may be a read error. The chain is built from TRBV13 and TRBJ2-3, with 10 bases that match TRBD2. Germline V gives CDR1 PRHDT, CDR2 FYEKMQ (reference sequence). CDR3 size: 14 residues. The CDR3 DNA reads TGTGCCAGCAGCCAGACTAGCGGGTCAGATACGCACTATTTT. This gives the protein CASSQTSGSDTHYF.

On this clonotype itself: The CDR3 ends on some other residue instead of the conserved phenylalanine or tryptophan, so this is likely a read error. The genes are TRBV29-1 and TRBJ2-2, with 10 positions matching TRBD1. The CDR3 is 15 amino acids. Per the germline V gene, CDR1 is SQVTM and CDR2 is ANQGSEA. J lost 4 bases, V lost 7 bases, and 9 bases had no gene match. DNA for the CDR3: TGCAGCGCCACGGACAGGGGGTCGATCACCGGGGAGCTGTTTTAT. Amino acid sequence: CSATDRGSITGELFY.

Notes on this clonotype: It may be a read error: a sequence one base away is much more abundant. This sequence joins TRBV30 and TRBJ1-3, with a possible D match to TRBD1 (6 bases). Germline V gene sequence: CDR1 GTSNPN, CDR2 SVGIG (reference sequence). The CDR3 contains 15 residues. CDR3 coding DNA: TGTGCCCGGAGAATCAGGGACACGGCTGGAAACACCATATATTTT. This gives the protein CARRIRDTAGNTIYF.

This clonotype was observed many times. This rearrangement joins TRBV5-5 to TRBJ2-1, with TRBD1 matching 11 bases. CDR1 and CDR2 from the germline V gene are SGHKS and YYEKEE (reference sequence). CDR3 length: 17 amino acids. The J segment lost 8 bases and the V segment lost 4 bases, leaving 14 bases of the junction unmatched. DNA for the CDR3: TGTGCCAGCAGCCTTTCCCCCCGGGACAGGGGGATCTATGAGCAGTTCTTC. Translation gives CASSLSPRDRGIYEQFF.

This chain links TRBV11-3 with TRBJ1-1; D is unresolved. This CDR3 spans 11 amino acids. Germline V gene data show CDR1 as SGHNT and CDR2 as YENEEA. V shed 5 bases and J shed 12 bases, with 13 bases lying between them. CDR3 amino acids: CASSLRRDTFF. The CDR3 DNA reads TGTGCCAGCAGCCTGCGGCGTGATACTTTCTTT.

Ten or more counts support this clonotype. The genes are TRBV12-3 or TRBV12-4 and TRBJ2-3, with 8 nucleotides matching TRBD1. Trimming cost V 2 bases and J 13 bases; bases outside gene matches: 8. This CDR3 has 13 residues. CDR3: CASSLQSTGVKYF. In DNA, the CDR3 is TGTGCCAGCAGTTTACAGTCGACAGGGGTGAAGTATTTT.

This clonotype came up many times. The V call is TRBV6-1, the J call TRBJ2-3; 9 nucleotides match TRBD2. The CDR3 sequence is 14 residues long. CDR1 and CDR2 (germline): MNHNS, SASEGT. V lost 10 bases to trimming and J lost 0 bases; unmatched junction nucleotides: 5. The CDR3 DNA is TGTGCCACTAAGCGGGAGGTTAGCACAGATACGCAGTATTTT. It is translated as CATKREVSTDTQYF.

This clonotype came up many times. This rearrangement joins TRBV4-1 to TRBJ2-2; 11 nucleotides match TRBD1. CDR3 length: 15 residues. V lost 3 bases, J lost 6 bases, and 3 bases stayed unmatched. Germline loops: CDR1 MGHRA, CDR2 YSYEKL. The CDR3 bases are TGCGCCAGCAGCCAGGGGACAGGGGGTTCCGGGGAGCTGTTTTTT. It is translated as CASSQGTGGSGELFF.

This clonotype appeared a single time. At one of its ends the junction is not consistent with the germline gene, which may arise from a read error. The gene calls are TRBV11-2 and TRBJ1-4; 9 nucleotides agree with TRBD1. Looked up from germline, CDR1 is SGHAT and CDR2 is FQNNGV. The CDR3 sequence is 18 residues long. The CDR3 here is CASSLGQGTFIIDEKLFF. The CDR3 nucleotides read TGTGCCAGCAGTTTAGGACAGGGGACATTCATAATCGATGAAAAACTGTTTTTT. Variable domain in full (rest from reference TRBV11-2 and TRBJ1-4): EAGVAQSPRYKIIEKRQSVAFWCNPISGHATLYWYQQILGQGPKLLIQFQNNGVVDDSQLPKDRFSAERLKGVDSTLKIQPAKLEDSAVYLCASSLGQGTFIIDEKLFFGSGTQLSVL.

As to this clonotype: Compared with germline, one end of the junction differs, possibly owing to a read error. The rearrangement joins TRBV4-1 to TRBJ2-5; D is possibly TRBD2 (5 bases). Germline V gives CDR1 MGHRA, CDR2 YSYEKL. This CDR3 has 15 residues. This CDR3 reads CTSSQDRDGVETQYF. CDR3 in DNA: TGCACCAGTAGCCAAGATCGGGATGGGGTCGAGACCCAGTACTTC.

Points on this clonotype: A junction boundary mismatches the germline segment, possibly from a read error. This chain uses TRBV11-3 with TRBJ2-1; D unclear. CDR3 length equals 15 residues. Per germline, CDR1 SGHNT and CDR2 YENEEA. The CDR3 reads CASSLAPFPYNEEFF. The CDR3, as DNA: TGTGCCAGCAGCTTAGCCCCTTTCCCTTACAATGAGGAGTTCTTC.